This T cell receptor beta chain was identified during a study of blood T cell repertoires in COVID-19. The germline gives CDR1 MNHEY, CDR2 SMNVEV (reference sequence). Trimming cost V 5 bases and J 6 bases; bases outside gene matches: 8. The CDR3 extends over 15 amino acids. TCRdb keeps only in-frame clones here, not all; method: immunoSEQ multiplex PCR. The repertoire consists of over 200,000 clones, with approximately 88% occurring once and the leading ten covering 0.7%. This clone was picked up one time. The V and J genes are TRBV27 and TRBJ2-7; 12 positions match TRBD2. The clonotype comes from a human donor in a cohort sampled during active COVID-19. Sequencing used peripheral blood. In DNA form, the CDR3 reads TGTGCCAGCAGTCCGAGGACTAGCGGGAACGCCGAGCAGTACTTC. It yields the protein CASSPRTSGNAEQYF.